These 3 T cell receptor beta chains were all obtained from the same sample, sequenced in a study of T cell clonotyping in hematopoietic cell transplantation listed by TCRdb under 2021. Library preparation employed the immunoSEQ multiplex PCR assay. In its TCRdb copy, this immuneACCESS table keeps in-frame sequences only and misses some clones. Where compared with another copy, unresolved V genes explain less than half of these, and the others have no known cause. The sample includes just under 7,500 clones, with around 96% observed a single time. The top ten clonotypes cover 0.45% of the sample. What the time point label conveys for this sample: 30 days after allo-HCT. The input for sequencing was PBMCs, taken 30 days after allogeneic stem cell transplant. These receptors were taken from a male patient aged 40-55 years who had an allogeneic stem cell transplant from a related donor, so the T cells may come from the graft donor. Some clones in this sample may be carry-over from other donors' samples.

This sequence joins TRBV5-1 and TRBJ1-6; D remains unclear. V was clipped by 4 bases and J by 8 bases, with 16 bases between them. The germline CDR1 and CDR2 sequences are SGHRS and YFSETQ. The CDR3 spans 15 residues. CDR3: CASSLQGLVDSPLHF. The CDR3 nucleotides read TGCGCCAGCAGCCTGCAAGGTCTAGTAGATTCACCCCTCCACTTT.

This chain links TRBV7-2 with TRBJ2-7; D is unclear. The CDR3 contains 12 residues. CDR1 SGHTA and CDR2 FQGNSA come from the germline V gene. Trimming removed 4 bases at V and 3 bases at J, with 7 bases between. The CDR3 bases are TGTGCCAGCAGCTCGCGTCACTACGAGCAGTACTTC. This codes for CASSSRHYEQYF.

CDR3 loop: CASSVQVQGWYEQYF. The CDR3 DNA reads as TGTGCCAGCAGCGTCCAGGTCCAAGGGTGGTACGAGCAGTACTTC. The rearrangement links TRBV4-2 to TRBJ2-7; D call uncertain. CDR3 length: 15 residues. V shed 5 bases and J shed 4 bases, with 18 bases lying between them. The germline gives CDR1 LGHNA, CDR2 YNFKEQ.